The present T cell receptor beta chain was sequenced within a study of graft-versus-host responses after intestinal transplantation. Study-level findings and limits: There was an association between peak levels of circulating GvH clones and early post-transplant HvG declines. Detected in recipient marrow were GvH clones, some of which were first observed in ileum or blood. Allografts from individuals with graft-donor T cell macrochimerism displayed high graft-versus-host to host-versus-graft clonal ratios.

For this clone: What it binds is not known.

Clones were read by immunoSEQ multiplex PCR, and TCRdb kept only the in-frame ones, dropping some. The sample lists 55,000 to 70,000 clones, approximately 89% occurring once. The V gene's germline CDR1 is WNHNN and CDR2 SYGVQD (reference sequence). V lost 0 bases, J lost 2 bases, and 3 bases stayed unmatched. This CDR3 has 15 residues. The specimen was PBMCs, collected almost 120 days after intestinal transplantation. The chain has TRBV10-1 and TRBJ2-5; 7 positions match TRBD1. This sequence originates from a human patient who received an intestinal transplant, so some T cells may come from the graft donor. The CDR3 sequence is CASSESGTEQETQYF. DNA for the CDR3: TGCGCCAGCAGTGAGTCGGGGACAGAACAAGAGACCCAGTACTTC.